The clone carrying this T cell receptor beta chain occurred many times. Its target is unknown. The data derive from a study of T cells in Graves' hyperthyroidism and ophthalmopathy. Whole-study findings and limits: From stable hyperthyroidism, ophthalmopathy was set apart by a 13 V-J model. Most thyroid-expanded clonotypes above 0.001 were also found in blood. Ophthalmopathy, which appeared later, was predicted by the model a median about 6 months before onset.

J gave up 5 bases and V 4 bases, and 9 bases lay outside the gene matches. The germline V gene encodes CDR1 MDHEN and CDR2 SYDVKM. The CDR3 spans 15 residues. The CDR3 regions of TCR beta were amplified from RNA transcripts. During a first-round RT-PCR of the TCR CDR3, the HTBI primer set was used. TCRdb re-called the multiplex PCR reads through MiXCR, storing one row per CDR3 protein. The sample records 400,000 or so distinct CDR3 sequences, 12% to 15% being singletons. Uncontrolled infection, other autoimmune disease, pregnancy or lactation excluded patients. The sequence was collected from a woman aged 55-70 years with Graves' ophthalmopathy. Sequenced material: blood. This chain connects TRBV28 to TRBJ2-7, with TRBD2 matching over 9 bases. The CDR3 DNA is TGTGCCAGCAGTTCCCGGGGTAGCGGGAGTGACGAGCAGTACTTC. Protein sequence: CASSSRGSGSDEQYF.